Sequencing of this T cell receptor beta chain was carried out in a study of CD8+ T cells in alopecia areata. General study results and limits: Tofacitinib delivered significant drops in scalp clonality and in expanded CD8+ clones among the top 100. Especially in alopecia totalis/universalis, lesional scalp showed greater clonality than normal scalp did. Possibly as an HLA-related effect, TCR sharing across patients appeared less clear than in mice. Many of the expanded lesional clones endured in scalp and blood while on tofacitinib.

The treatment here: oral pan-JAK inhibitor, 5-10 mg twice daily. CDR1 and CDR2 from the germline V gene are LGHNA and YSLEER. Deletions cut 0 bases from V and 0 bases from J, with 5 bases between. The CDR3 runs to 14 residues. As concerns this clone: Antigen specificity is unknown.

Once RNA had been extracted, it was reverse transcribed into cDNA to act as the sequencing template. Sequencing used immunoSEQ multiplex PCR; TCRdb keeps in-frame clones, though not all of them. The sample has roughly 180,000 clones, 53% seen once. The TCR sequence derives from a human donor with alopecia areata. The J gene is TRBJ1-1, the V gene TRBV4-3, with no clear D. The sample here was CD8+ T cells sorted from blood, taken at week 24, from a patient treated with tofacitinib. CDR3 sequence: CASSQENLNTEAFF. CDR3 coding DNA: TGCGCCAGCAGCCAAGAAAACTTGAACACTGAAGCTTTCTTT.